Listed here are 30 T cell receptor beta chains from one sample, sequenced in a study of T cell responses to AZD1222 COVID-19 vaccine. The assay was immunoSEQ multiplex PCR, and TCRdb's table has in-frame clones only and misses some. The table records some 130,000 clones, more than 80% of them present only once. The sequencing here drew on peripheral blood, taken on day 0 of AZD1222 vaccination. The receptors here all came from an adult in good health.

The chain has TRBV7-2 and TRBJ1-1; possible D gene TRBD1, 5 bases. Germline values: CDR1 SGHTA, CDR2 FQGNSA. The CDR3 extends over 13 amino acids. Between the trimmed V and J ends, which lost 2 bases and 2 bases, there was a span of 6 bases. The CDR3 DNA sequence: TGTGCCAGCAGCTTATGGGGCAACACTGAAGCTTTCTTT. It encodes CASSLWGNTEAFF.

This CDR3 is CASSWDRGRGYTF. The DNA of the CDR3 is TGTGCCAGCAGCTGGGACAGGGGGCGCGGCTACACCTTC. V and J are TRBV7-3 and TRBJ1-2; 12 nucleotides match TRBD1. The length of the CDR3 is 13 residues. From germline, CDR1 is SGHTA and CDR2 FQGTGA. V shed 4 bases and J 8 bases; nucleotides not matched to a gene: 2.

CDR3 region: CASSLSGGLNSPLHF. The CDR3 coding sequence is TGTGCCAGCAGTTTATCGGGGGGTTTGAATTCACCCCTCCACTTT. The genes are TRBV27 and TRBJ1-6; weak D call: TRBD1 (5 bases). The CDR3 is made up of 15 amino acids. V lost 0 bases, J lost 7 bases, and 10 bases lay in between. Germline V gene data show CDR1 as MNHEY and CDR2 as SMNVEV (reference sequence).

Comment on this clone: One junction end disagrees with the germline gene, perhaps due to a read error. This rearrangement joins TRBV28 to TRBJ1-6; D is uncertain. This CDR3 is 12 amino acids long. From germline, CDR1 is MDHEN and CDR2 SYDVKM. Written as DNA, the CDR3 is TGTGCCAGCAGTTTGTATATTTCACCCCTCCACTTT. Its translation: CASSLYISPLHF.

The chain links TRBV11-2 to TRBJ1-1; 7 nucleotides align to TRBD1. The germline V gene encodes CDR1 SGHAT and CDR2 FQNNGV. There are 12 residues in the CDR3. Trimming cost V 3 bases and J 8 bases; bases outside gene matches: 3. The chain's CDR3 is CASSLSDREAFF. The CDR3, as DNA: TGTGCCAGCAGCTTGTCGGACAGGGAAGCTTTCTTT.

J is TRBJ1-4 and V is TRBV6-5; 7 positions agree with TRBD1. CDR3 length equals 15 residues. Per the germline V gene, CDR1 is MNHEY and CDR2 is SVGAGI. With V trimmed by 0 bases and J by 6 bases, 4 bases remained unmatched. CDR3 bases: TGTGCCAGCAGTTACTCGAGGGGGCCCCATGAAAAACTGTTTTTT. Amino acids: CASSYSRGPHEKLFF.

This sequence joins TRBV6-5 and TRBJ2-3; 11 bases fit TRBD2. The CDR3 is 15 residues long. Germline V lookup: CDR1 MNHEY, CDR2 SVGAGI. V gave up 5 bases and J gave up 5 bases; unmatched junction bases: 6. This chain's CDR3 is CASSPLAGGQDTQYF. In nucleotides, the CDR3 is TGTGCCAGCAGTCCCTTAGCGGGGGGGCAAGATACGCAGTATTTT.

This chain joins TRBV28 and TRBJ2-1; 13 bases line up with TRBD2. Germline CDR1 MDHEN, CDR2 SYDVKM. Trimming removed 5 bases from V and 6 bases from J; junction bases left unmatched: 7. The CDR3 is 16 residues long. This chain's CDR3 is CASSLILAGGLNEQFF. CDR3 DNA: TGTGCCAGCAGTCTGATACTAGCGGGGGGGCTCAATGAGCAGTTCTTC.

This rearrangement joins TRBV27 to TRBJ2-7; 9 bases are shared with TRBD2. Trimming at V came to 2 bases and at J to 2 bases, leaving 7 bases not matched to a gene. CDR3 length equals 16 residues. Germline CDR1 MNHEY, CDR2 SMNVEV (reference sequence). DNA for the CDR3: TGTGCCAGCAGTTTAGTTGGGACTAGCCTAACCTACGAGCAGTACTTC. Encoded protein: CASSLVGTSLTYEQYF.

The sample holds a few counts of this clone. This chain connects TRBV29-1 to TRBJ1-4; the match to TRBD1 covers 9 bases. In germline, CDR1 is SQVTM, CDR2 ANQGSEA. CDR3 size: 13 residues. J was trimmed by 7 bases and V by 5 bases; bases with no gene match: 5. The CDR3 DNA sequence: TGCAGCGTTTCCGGGACAGGGACTGAAAAACTGTTTTTT. The encoded protein is CSVSGTGTEKLFF.

The chain employs TRBV21-1 and TRBJ1-2; the D segment call TRBD1 is taken from the table without a DNA check. TRBV21-1 is termed a pseudogene. The CDR3 covers 13 residues. DNA of the CDR3: TGTGCCACGGCAGGGGGACAGCGATATGGCTACACCTTC. It yields the protein CATAGGQRYGYTF.

The gene calls are TRBV7-9 and TRBJ1-2; D is uncertain. The V end was cut by 4 bases, the J end by 5 bases, with 17 bases between. Germline CDR1 is SEHNR and CDR2 is FQNEAQ (reference sequence). There are 15 residues in the CDR3. The CDR3 region is CASSSQAASGYGYTF. CDR3 nucleotide sequence: TGTGCCAGCAGCTCCCAAGCTGCCTCGGGGTATGGCTACACCTTC.

This clone was observed a handful of times. The gene calls are TRBV18 and TRBJ1-1; the D gene is possibly TRBD1 (5 bases). The ends were cut back, 6 bases at V and 0 bases at J, with 20 bases in the middle. The germline CDR1 and CDR2 sequences are KGHSH and LQKENI. There are 17 residues in the CDR3. This CDR3 reads CASSRVRVQMMNTEAFF. The CDR3 DNA sequence: TGTGCCAGCTCCAGGGTTAGGGTTCAAATGATGAACACTGAAGCTTTCTTT.

The genes are TRBV3-1 (or the pseudogene TRBV3-2) and TRBJ2-2; 10 nucleotides match TRBD1. V was clipped by 1 base and J by 8 bases; unmatched bases: 10. Germline V gives CDR1 LGHDT, CDR2 YNNKEL (reference sequence). The CDR3 has 17 residues. The CDR3 DNA sequence: TGTGCCAGCAGCCAAGTGTTCCGGGACAGGGGACCGGGGGAGCTGTTTTTT. Its translation is CASSQVFRDRGPGELFF.

The chain joins TRBV3-1 (or the pseudogene TRBV3-2) to TRBJ1-1, with 7 bases matching TRBD1. Germline V gene lookup returns CDR1 LGHDT and CDR2 YNNKEL (reference sequence). The trim removed 2 bases at V and 6 bases at J, leaving 6 bases unmatched. The CDR3 is 14 amino acids. In DNA, the CDR3 is TGTGCCAGCAGCCAACAGGGGGGGGTGGCTGAAGCTTTCTTT. Translating gives CASSQQGGVAEAFF.

The chain joins TRBV2 to TRBJ2-6, with 8 bases aligning to TRBD1. With 9 bases clipped from V and 1 base from J, the junction kept 5 bases outside the gene matches. CDR1 and CDR2 (germline): SNHLY, FYNNEI. This CDR3 contains 15 residues. The CDR3 sequence: CASSRGRSGANVLTF. The CDR3, as DNA: TGTGCCAGTTCCAGGGGGCGGTCTGGGGCCAACGTCCTGACTTTC. Using reference TRBV2 and TRBJ2-6 for the parts outside the CDR3, the full variable domain is EPEVTQTPSHQVTQMGQEVILRCVPISNHLYFYWYRQILGQKVEFLVSFYNNEISEKSEIFDDQFSVERPDGSNFTLKIRSTKLEDSAMYFCASSRGRSGANVLTFGAGSRLTVL.

The V gene is TRBV9, the J gene TRBJ1-6, with TRBD1 identical over 7 bases. The CDR3 runs 15 residues. The germline V gene encodes CDR1 SGDLS and CDR2 YYNGEE. The ends lost 4 bases at V and 8 bases at J; junction bases unmatched: 9. The CDR3 reads CASSPRDRAYSPLHF. The CDR3 nucleotides are TGTGCCAGCAGCCCCCGAGACAGGGCATATTCACCCCTCCACTTT.

The chain is built from TRBV3-1 (or the pseudogene TRBV3-2) and TRBJ1-5; 10 bases match TRBD1. Germline CDR1 and CDR2: LGHDT and YNNKEL (reference sequence). The CDR3 covers 16 residues. V dropped 4 bases and J dropped 4; count of bases not matched to a gene: 7. The CDR3 nucleotides are TGTGCCAGCAGCCCCGGGCGGACAGGGGGTAATCAGCCCCAGCATTTT. It encodes CASSPGRTGGNQPQHF.

The gene calls are TRBV28 and TRBJ2-3, with D possibly TRBD2 on 6 matching bases. The V gene's germline CDR1 is MDHEN and CDR2 SYDVKM. This CDR3 has 17 residues. V was trimmed by 1 base and J by 1 base, leaving 15 bases between them. The CDR3 sequence is CASSLLSGGRGTDTQYF. DNA of the CDR3: TGTGCCAGCAGTTTATTGTCCGGGGGTAGGGGCACAGATACGCAGTATTTT.

As regards this clone: Within the sample, other DNA sequences also encode this same CDR3. This chain links TRBV6-5 with TRBJ1-1; D unresolved. This CDR3 comprises 12 residues. Germline V gives CDR1 MNHEY, CDR2 SVGAGI. Trimming removed 6 bases from V and 2 bases from J, with 7 bases in between. CDR3 nucleotides: TGTGCCAGCAGCCGACTTAACACTGAAGCTTTCTTT. This sequence encodes CASSRLNTEAFF.

This clone was observed once. The V and J genes are TRBV6-5 and TRBJ1-1, with TRBD1 matching over 8 bases. This CDR3 comprises 14 residues. Germline V gene sequence: CDR1 MNHEY, CDR2 SVGAGI. With 4 bases clipped from V and 0 bases from J, the junction kept 1 base outside the gene matches. This chain's CDR3 is CASSSQGVNTEAFF. In nucleotides, the CDR3 is TGTGCCAGCAGTTCACAGGGGGTGAACACTGAAGCTTTCTTT.

The chain is built from TRBV5-8 and TRBJ1-5; possible D gene TRBD1, 6 bases. CDR1 is SGHTS, CDR2 YDEGEE, per germline. V lost 4 bases to trimming and J lost 6 bases, with 20 bases between them. The CDR3 loop spans 16 amino acids. This chain's CDR3 is CASSRRGARGTQPQHF. In DNA form, the CDR3 reads TGTGCCAGCAGCCGAAGGGGGGCCAGGGGAACTCAGCCCCAGCATTTT.

This chain connects TRBV28 to TRBJ1-2; D is unresolved. The length of the CDR3 is 13 residues. CDR1 and CDR2 (germline): MDHEN, SYDVKM. Trimming pared 2 bases from V and 4 bases from J, leaving 8 bases between. The CDR3 DNA is TGTGCCAGCAGTTTAGCAGTGATCTATGGCTACACCTTC. It codes for CASSLAVIYGYTF.

This rearrangement joins TRBV25-1 to TRBJ2-3, with no clear D. This CDR3 region has 15 residues. Looked up from germline, CDR1 is MGHDK and CDR2 is SYGVNS. Deletions cut 0 bases from V and 5 bases from J, with 12 bases between. This chain's CDR3 is CASSEYWADGDTQYF. The CDR3 nucleotides read TGTGCCAGCAGTGAATATTGGGCGGATGGAGATACGCAGTATTTT.

This sequence joins TRBV6-1 and TRBJ1-2; D uncertain. The V end was cut by 1 base, the J end by 5 bases, with 8 bases between. The CDR3 is 13 residues long. Looked up from germline, CDR1 is MNHNS and CDR2 is SASEGT. Here the CDR3 reads CASSEVGLYGYTF. CDR3 bases: TGTGCCAGCAGTGAAGTAGGCTTGTATGGCTACACCTTC.

Written as DNA, the CDR3 is TGTGCCAGCAACCGAGACAGGGACTTAACCTACACCTTC. Its translation is CASNRDRDLTYTF. The chain uses TRBV6-5 and TRBJ1-2; 7 bases are a match to TRBD1. Germline loops: CDR1 MNHEY, CDR2 SVGAGI. V was pared by 7 bases and J by 10 bases, with 12 bases of the junction left unmatched. The CDR3 loop spans 13 amino acids.

The genes are TRBV12-3 or TRBV12-4 and TRBJ1-3; D not resolved. Trimming pared 5 bases from V and 7 bases from J, leaving 12 bases between. The CDR3 loop spans 13 amino acids. DNA of the CDR3: TGTGCCAGCAGTAGTAGAGGTGGGAACACCATATATTTT. This gives the protein CASSSRGGNTIYF.

V is TRBV5-1 and J is TRBJ2-7; a weak D match, TRBD1 (6 bases). In germline, CDR1 is SGHRS, CDR2 YFSETQ. Trimming removed 5 bases at V and 1 base at J, with 16 bases between. The CDR3 has 15 residues. The CDR3: CASRNRDDGSYEQYF. DNA for the CDR3: TGCGCCAGCAGAAACAGGGACGATGGATCCTACGAGCAGTACTTC.

Only one count was recorded for this clone. The chain recombines TRBV27 with TRBJ2-7; TRBD1 matches at 7 bases. The CDR3 totals 15 residues. Per the germline V gene, CDR1 is MNHEY and CDR2 is SMNVEV (reference sequence). The J segment lost 0 bases and the V segment lost 8 bases, leaving 10 bases of the junction unmatched. The CDR3 bases are TGTGCCAGCTCGCGGACAGGCCTTATCTCCTACGAGCAGTACTTC. Translating gives CASSRTGLISYEQYF.

This chain links TRBV7-9 with TRBJ1-2; TRBD1 matches at 7 bases. The J segment lost 0 bases and the V segment lost 7 bases, leaving 5 bases of the junction unmatched. Germline V gene sequence: CDR1 SEHNR, CDR2 FQNEAQ (reference sequence). The CDR3 consists of 14 residues. The CDR3 bases are TGTGCCAGCATCAGGGGGGCGGCTAACTATGGCTACACCTTC. Translated, it gives CASIRGAANYGYTF.